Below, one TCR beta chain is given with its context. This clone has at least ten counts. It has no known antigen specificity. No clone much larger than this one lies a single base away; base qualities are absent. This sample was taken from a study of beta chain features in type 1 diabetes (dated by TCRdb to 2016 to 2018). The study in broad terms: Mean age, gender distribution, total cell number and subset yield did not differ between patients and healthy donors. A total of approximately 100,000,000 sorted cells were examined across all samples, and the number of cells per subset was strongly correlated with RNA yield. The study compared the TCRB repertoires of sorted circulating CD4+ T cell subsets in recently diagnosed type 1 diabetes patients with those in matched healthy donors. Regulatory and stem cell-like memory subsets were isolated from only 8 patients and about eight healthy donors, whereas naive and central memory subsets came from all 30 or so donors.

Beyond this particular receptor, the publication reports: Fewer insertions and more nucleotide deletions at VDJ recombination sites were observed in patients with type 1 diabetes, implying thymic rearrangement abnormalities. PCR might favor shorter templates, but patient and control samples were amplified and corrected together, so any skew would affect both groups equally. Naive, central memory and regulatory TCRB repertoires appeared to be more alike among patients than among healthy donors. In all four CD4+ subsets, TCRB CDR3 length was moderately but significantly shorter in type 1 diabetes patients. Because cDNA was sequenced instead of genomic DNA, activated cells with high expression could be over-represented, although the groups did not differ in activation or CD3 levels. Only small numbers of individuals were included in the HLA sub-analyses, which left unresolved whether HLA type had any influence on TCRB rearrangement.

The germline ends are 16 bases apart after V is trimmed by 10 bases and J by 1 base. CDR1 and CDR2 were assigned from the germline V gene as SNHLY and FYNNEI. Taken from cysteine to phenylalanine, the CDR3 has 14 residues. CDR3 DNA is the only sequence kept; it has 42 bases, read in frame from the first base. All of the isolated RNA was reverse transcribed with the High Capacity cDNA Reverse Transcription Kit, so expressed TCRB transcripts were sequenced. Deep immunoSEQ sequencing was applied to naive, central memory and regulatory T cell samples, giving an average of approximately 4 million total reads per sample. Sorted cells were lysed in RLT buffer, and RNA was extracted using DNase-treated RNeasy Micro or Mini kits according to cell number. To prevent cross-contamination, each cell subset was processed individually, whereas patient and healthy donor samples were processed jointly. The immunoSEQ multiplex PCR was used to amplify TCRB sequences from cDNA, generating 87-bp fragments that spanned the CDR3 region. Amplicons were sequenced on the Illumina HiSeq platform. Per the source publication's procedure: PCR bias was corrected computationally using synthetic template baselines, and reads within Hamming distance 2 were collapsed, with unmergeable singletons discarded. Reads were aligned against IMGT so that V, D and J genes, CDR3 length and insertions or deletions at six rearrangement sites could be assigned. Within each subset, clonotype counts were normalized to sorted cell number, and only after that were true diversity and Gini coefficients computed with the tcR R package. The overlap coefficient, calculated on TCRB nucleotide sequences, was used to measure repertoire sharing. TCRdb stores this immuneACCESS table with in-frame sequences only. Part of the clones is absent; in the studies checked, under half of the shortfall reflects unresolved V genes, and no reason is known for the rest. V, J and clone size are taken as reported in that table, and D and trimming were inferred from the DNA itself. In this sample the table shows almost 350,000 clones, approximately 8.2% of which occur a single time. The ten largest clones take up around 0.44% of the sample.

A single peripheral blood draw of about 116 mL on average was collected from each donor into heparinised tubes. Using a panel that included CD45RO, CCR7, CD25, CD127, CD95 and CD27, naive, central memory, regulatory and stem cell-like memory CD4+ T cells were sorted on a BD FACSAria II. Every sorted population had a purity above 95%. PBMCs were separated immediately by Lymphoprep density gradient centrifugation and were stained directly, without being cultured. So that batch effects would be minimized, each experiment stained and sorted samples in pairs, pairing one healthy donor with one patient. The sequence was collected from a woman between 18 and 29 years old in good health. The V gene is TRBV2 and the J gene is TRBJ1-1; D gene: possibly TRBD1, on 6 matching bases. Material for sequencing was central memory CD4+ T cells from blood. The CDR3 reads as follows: CATTTGIQNTEAFF. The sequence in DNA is TGTGCCACCACTACAGGGATTCAGAACACTGAAGCTTTCTTT.